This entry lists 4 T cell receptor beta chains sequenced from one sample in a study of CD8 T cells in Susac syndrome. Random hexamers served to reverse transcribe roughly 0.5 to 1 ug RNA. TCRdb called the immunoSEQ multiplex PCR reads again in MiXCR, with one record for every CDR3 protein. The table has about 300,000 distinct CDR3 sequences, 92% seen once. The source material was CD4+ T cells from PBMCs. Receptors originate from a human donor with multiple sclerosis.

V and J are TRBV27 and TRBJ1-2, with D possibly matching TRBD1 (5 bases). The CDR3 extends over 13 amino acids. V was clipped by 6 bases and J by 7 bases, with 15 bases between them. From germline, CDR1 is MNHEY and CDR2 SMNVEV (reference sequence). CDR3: CASRETGGSGYTF. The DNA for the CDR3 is TGTGCCAGCAGGGAAACGGGGGGGAGTGGCTACACCTTC.

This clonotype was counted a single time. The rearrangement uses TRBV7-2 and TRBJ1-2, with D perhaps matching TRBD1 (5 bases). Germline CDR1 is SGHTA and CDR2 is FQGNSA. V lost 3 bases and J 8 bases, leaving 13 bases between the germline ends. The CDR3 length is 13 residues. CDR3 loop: CASSFEGSGGYTF. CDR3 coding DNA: TGTGCCAGCAGCTTTGAGGGGTCGGGGGGCTACACCTTC. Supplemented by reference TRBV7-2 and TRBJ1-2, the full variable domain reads GAGVSQSPSNKVTEKGKDVELRCDPISGHTALYWYRQSLGQGLEFLIYFQGNSAPDKSGLPSDRFSAERTGGSVSTLTIQRTQQEDSAVYLCASSFEGSGGYTFGSGTRLTVV.

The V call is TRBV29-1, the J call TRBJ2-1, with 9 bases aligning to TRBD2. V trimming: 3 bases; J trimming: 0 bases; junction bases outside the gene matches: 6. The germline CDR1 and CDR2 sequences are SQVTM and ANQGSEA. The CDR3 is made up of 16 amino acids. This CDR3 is CSVESLAGSSYNEQFF. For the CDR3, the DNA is TGCAGCGTTGAGAGCCTAGCGGGGAGCTCCTACAATGAGCAGTTCTTC.

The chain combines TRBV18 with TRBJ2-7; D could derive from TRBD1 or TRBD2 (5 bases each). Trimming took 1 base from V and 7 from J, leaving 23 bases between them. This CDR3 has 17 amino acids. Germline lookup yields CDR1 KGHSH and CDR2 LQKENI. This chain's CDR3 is CASSPHQFPGTLGEQYF. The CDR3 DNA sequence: TGTGCCAGCTCACCACATCAATTCCCCGGGACCCTTGGGGAGCAGTACTTC. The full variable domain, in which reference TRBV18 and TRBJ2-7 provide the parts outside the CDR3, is NAGVMQNPRHLVRRRGQEARLRCSPMKGHSHVYWYRQLPEEGLKFMVYLQKENIIDESGMPKERFSAEFPKEGPSILRIQQVVRGDSAAYFCASSPHQFPGTLGEQYFGPGTRLTVT.